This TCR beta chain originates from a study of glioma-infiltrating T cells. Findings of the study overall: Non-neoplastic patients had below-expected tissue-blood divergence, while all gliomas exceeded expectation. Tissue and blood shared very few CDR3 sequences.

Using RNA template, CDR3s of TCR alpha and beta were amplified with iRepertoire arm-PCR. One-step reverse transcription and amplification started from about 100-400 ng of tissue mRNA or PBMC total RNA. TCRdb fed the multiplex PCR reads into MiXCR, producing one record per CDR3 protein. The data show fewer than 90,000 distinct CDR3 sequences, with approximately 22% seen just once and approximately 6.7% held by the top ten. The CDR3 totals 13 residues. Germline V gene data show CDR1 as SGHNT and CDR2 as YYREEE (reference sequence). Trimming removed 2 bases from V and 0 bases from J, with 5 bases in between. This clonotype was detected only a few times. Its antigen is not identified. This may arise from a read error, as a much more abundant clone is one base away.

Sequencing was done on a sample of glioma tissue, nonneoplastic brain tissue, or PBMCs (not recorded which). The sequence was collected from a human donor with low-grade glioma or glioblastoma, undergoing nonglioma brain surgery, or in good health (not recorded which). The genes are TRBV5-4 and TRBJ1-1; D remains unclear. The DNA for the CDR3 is TGTGCCAGCAGCTTTACGGTGAACACTGAAGCTTTCTTT. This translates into CASSFTVNTEAFF.